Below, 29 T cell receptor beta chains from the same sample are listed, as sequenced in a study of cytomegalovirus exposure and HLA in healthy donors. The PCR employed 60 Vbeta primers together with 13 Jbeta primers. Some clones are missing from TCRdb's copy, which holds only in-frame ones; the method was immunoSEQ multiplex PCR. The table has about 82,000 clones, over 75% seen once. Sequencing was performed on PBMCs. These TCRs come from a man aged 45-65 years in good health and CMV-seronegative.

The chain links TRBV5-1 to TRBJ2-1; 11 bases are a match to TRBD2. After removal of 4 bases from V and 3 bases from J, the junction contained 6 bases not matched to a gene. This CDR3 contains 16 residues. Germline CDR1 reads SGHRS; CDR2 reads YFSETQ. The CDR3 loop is CASSEGTSGGYNEQFF. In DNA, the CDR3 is TGCGCCAGCAGCGAAGGAACTAGCGGGGGCTACAATGAGCAGTTCTTC.

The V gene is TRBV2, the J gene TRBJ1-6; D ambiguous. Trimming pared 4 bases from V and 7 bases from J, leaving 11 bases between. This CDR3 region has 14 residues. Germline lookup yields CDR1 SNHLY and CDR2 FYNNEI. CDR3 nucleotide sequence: TGTGCCAGCAGTGTTGAGGGAGACAATTCACCCCTCCACTTT. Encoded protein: CASSVEGDNSPLHF.

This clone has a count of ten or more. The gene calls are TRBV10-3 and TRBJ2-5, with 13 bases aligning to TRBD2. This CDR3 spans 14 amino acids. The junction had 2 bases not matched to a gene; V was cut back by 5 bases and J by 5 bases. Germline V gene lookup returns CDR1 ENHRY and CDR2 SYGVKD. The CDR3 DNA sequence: TGTGCCATCAGTCGGGGACTAGCGGGGGAGACCCAGTACTTC. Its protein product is CAISRGLAGETQYF.

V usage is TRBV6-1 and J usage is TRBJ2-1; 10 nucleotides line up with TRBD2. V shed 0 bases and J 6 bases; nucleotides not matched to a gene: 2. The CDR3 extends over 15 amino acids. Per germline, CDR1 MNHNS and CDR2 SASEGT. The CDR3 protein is CASSEAASGGNEQFF. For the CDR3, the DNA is TGTGCCAGCAGTGAAGCGGCTAGCGGGGGCAATGAGCAGTTCTTC.

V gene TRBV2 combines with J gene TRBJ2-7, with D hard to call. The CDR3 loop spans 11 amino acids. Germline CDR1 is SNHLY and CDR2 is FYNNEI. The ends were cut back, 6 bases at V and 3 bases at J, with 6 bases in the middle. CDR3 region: CASRLLYEQYF. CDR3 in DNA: TGTGCCAGCAGACTTCTCTACGAGCAGTACTTC.

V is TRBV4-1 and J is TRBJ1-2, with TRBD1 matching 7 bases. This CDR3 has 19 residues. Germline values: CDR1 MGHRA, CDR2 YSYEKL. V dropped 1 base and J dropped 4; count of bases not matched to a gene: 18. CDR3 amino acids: CASSQVRDSRQSWGYGYTF. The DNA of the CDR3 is TGCGCCAGCAGCCAAGTTCGGGACAGTCGACAATCCTGGGGCTATGGCTACACCTTC.

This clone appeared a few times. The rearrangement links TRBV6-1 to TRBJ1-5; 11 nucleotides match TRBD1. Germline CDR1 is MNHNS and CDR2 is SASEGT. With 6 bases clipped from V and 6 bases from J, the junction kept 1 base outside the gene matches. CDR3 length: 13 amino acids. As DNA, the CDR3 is TGTGCCAGCAGGGGGACAGGGGGTCAGCCCCAGCATTTT. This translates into CASRGTGGQPQHF.

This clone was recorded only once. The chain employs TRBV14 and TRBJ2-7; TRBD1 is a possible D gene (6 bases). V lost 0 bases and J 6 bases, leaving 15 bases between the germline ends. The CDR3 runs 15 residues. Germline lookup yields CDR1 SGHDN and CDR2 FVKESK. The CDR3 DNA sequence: TGTGCCAGCAGCCAAGACTCATTTGGGGGCCGCGAGCAGTACTTC. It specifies CASSQDSFGGREQYF.

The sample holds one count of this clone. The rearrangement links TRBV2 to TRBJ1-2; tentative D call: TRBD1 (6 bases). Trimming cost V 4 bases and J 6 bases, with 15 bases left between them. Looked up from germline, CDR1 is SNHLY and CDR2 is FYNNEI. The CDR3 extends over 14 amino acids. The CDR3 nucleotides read TGTGCCAGCAGTGGGGGACAAGGCATAAATGGCTACACCTTC. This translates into CASSGGQGINGYTF.

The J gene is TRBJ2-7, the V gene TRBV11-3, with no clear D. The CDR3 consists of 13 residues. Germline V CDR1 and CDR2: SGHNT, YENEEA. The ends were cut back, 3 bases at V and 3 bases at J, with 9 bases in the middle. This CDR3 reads CASSFPPGYEQYF. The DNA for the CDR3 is TGTGCCAGCAGCTTCCCCCCGGGCTACGAGCAGTACTTC.

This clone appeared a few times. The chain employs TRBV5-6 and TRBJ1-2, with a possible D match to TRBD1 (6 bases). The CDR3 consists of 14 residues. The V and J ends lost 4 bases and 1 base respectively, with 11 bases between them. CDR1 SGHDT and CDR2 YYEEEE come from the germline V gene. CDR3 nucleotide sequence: TGTGCCAGCAGCACCTCGGACAGTAACTATGGCTACACCTTC. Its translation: CASSTSDSNYGYTF.

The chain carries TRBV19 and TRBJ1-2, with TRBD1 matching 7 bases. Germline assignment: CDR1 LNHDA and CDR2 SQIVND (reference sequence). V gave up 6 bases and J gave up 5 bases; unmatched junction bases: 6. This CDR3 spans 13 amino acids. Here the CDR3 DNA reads TGTGCCAGTAGCCAAGGACAGGTATATGGCTACACCTTC. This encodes CASSQGQVYGYTF.

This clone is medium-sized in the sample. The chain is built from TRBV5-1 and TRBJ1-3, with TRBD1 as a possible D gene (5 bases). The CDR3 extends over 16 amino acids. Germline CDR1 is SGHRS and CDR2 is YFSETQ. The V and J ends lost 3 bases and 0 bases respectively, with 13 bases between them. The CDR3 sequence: CASSSGTVNSGNTIYF. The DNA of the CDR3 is TGCGCCAGCAGCTCCGGGACTGTGAACTCTGGAAACACCATATATTTT. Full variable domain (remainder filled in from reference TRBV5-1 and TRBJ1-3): KAGVTQTPRYLIKTRGQQVTLSCSPISGHRSVSWYQQTPGQGLQFLFEYFSETQRNKGNFPGRFSGRQFSNSRSEMNVSTLELGDSALYLCASSSGTVNSGNTIYFGEGSWLTVV.

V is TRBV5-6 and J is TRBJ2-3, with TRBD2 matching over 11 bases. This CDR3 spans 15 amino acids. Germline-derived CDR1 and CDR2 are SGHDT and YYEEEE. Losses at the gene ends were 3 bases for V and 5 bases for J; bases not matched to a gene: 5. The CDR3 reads CASSWETSGGDTQYF. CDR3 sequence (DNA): TGTGCCAGCAGCTGGGAAACTAGCGGGGGAGATACGCAGTATTTT.

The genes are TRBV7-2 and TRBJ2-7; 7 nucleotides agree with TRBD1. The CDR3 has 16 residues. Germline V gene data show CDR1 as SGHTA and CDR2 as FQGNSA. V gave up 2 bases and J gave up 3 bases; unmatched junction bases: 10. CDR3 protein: CASSLSSGGSVYEQYF. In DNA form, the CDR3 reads TGTGCCAGCAGCTTATCTTCAGGGGGATCCGTCTACGAGCAGTACTTC.

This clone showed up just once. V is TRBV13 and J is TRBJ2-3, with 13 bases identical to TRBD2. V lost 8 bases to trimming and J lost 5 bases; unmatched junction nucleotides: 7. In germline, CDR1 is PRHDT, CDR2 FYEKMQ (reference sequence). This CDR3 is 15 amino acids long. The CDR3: CASGLAGASLDTQYF. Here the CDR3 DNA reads TGTGCCAGCGGACTAGCGGGGGCATCCCTAGATACGCAGTATTTT.

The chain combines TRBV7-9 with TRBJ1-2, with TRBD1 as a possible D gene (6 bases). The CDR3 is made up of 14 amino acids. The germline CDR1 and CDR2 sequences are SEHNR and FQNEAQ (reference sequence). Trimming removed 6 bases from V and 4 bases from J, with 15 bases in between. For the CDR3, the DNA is TGTGCCAGCAGGCAAATCGGACAGTCCTATGGCTACACCTTC. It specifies CASRQIGQSYGYTF.

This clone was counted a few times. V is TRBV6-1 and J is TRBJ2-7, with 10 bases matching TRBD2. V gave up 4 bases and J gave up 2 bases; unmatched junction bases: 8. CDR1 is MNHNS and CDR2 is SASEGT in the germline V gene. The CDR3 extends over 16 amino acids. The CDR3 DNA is TGTGCCAGCAGTGGGCGCTGGACTAGCGGCACCTACGAGCAGTACTTC. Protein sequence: CASSGRWTSGTYEQYF.

CDR3 residues: CASSWDSASGYTF. CDR3 in DNA: TGCGCCAGCAGCTGGGACAGCGCCTCGGGCTACACCTTC. The chain joins TRBV5-1 to TRBJ1-2, with 7 positions matching TRBD1. This CDR3 comprises 13 residues. The germline gives CDR1 SGHRS, CDR2 YFSETQ. After removal of 3 bases from V and 8 bases from J, the junction contained 7 bases not matched to a gene.

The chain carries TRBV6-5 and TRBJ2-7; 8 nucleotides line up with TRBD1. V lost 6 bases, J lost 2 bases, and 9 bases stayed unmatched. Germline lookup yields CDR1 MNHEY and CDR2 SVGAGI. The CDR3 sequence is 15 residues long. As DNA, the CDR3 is TGTGCCAGCAGGGAGGCAGGGACAGGACCCTACGAGCAGTACTTC. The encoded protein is CASREAGTGPYEQYF.

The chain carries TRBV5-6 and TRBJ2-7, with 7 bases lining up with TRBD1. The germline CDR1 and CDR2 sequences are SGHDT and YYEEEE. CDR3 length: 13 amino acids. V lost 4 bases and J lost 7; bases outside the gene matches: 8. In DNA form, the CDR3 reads TGTGCCAGCAGCCCTCCGACAGGGTTAGAGCAGTACTTC. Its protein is CASSPPTGLEQYF.

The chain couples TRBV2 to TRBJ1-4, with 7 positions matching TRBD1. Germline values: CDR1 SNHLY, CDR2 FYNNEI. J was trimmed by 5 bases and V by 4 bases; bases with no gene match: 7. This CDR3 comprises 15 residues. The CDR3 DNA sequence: TGTGCCAGCAGTGCTAGACAGGGCTTCAATGAAAAACTGTTTTTT. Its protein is CASSARQGFNEKLFF.

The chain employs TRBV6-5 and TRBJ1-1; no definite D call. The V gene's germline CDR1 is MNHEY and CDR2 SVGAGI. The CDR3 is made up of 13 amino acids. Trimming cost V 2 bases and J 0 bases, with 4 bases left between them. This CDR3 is CASSYQMNTEAFF. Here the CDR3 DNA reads TGTGCCAGCAGTTACCAAATGAACACTGAAGCTTTCTTT.

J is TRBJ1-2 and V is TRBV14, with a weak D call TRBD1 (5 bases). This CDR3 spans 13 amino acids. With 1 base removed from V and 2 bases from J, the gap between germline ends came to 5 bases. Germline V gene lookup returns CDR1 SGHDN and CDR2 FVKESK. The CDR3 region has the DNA TGTGCCAGCAGCCAAGGGACAAACTATGGCTACACCTTC. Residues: CASSQGTNYGYTF. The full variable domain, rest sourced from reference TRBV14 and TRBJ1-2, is EAGVTQFPSHSVIEKGQTVTLRCDPISGHDNLYWYRRVMGKEIKFLLHFVKESKQDESGMPNNRFLAERTGGTYSTLKVQPAELEDSGVYFCASSQGTNYGYTFGSGTRLTVV.

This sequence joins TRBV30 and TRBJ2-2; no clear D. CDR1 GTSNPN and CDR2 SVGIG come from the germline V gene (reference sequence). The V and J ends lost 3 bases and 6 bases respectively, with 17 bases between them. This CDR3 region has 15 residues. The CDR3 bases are TGTGCCTGGAGGACGGGTAGCAGTCGGGCCGGGGAGCTGTTTTTT. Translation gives CAWRTGSSRAGELFF.

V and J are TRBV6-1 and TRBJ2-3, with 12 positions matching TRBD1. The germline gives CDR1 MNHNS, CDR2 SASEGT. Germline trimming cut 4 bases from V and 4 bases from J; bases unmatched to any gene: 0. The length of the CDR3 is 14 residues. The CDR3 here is CASSGDRGPDTQYF. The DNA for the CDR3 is TGTGCCAGCAGTGGGGACAGGGGGCCAGATACGCAGTATTTT.

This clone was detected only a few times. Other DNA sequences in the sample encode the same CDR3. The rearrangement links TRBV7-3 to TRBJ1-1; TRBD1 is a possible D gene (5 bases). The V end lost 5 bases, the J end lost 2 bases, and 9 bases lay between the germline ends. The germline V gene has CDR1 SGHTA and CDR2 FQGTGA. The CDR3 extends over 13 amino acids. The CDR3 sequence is CASSRQGNTEAFF. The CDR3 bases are TGTGCCAGCAGCCGGCAGGGTAACACTGAAGCTTTCTTT.

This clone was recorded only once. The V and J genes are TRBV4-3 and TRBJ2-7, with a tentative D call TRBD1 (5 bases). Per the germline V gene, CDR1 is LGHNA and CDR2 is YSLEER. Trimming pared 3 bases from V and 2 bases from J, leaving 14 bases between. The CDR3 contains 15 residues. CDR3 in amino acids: CASSQTLGATYEQYF. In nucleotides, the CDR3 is TGCGCCAGCAGCCAGACCCTTGGGGCCACCTACGAGCAGTACTTC.

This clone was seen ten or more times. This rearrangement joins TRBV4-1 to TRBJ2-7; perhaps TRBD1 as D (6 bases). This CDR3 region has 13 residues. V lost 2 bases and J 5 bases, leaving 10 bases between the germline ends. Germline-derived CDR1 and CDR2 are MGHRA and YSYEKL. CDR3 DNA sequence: TGCGCCAGCAGCCAACGGACAGTGGACGAGCAGTACTTC. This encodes CASSQRTVDEQYF.